This record looks at one TCR beta chain sequence and its context. CDR1 is MGHRA, CDR2 YSYEKL, per germline. Trimming stripped 4 bases from V and 5 bases from J, with 20 bases between. The CDR3 is 16 amino acids. This entry comes from a study of T cell repertoires in cytomegalovirus infection. Study overall: Public signatures in TCR beta pointed to CMV infection and matching HLA type.

A single record per CDR3 protein comes from TCRdb applying MiXCR to the reads. The table lists about 360,000 distinct CDR3 sequences, approximately 18% of them singletons, with approximately 10% in the top ten. The TCR originated in a human donor in good health (CMV status not recorded). Some clones in this sample may be carry-over from other donors' samples. The gene calls are TRBV4-1 and TRBJ1-2; no reliable D call. The sample was PBMCs. The CDR3 here is CASSRSVEVPAYGYTF. CDR3 DNA: TGCGCCAGCAGCCGGAGCGTCGAGGTCCCCGCTTATGGCTACACCTTC.